The T cell receptor (beta chain) under discussion was sequenced for a study of blood T cell repertoires in COVID-19. At the level of the study: Acute and convalescent COVID-19 samples came from the United States, Italy and Spain. The analysed material was cDNA or gDNA that came from T cells, B-cell-depleted T cells, or PBMCs.

This CDR3 region has 13 residues. V lost 2 bases and J 5 bases, leaving 10 bases between the germline ends. Methods used by the authors: Amplified reference gene primers provided the basis for estimating nucleated cell counts. TCRdb keeps only in-frame clones here, not all; method: immunoSEQ multiplex PCR. Clone size and the V and J calls come from that table; the DNA yielded D and trimming. Here the sample spans around 370,000 clones, 90% being singletons. Sequenced sample: peripheral blood. The chain uses TRBV12-3 or TRBV12-4 and TRBJ2-7; D is possibly TRBD2 (6 bases). This TCR came from a man aged 18 to 30 with active or convalescent COVID-19. The CDR3 protein is CASSLIRTNEQYF. For the CDR3, the DNA is TGTGCCAGCAGTTTAATACGGACTAACGAGCAGTACTTC.